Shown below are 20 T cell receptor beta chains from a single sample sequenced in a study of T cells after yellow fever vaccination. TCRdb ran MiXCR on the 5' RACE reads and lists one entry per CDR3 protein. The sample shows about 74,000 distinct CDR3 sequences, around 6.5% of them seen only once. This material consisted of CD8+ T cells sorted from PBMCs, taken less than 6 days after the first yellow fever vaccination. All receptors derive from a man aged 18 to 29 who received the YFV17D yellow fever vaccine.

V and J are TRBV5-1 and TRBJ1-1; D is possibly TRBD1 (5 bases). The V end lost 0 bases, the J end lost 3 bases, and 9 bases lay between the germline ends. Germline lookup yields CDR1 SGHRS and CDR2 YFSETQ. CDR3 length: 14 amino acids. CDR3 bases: TGCGCCAGCAGCTTGGCGAGGGGAGACACTGAAGCTTTCTTT. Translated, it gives CASSLARGDTEAFF.

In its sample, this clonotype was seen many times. The chain's CDR3 is CASSHPRDDYPIEQFF. The DNA of the CDR3 is TGTGCCAGCAGTCACCCCCGGGATGACTACCCTATTGAGCAGTTCTTC. The chain joins TRBV27 to TRBJ2-1; possible D gene TRBD2, 5 bases. CDR1 MNHEY and CDR2 SMNVEV come from the germline V gene (reference sequence). CDR3 size: 16 residues. Trimming removed 5 bases at V and 9 bases at J, with 23 bases between.

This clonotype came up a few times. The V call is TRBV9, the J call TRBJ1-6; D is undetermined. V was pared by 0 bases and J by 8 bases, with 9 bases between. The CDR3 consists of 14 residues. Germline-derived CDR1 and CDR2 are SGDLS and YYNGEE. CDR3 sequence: CASSVVDWDSPLHF. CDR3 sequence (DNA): TGTGCCAGCAGCGTAGTGGACTGGGATTCACCCCTCCACTTT.

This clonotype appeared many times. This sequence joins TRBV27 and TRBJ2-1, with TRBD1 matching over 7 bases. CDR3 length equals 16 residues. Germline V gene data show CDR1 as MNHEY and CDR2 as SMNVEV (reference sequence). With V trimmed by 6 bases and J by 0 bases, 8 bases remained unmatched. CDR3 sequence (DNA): TGTGCCAGCAGGAAACAGGGGACGAGCTCCTACAATGAGCAGTTCTTC. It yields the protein CASRKQGTSSYNEQFF.

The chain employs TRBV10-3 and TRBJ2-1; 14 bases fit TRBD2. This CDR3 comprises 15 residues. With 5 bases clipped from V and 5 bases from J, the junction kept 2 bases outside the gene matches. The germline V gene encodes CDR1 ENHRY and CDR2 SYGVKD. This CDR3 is CAISSGLAGDNEQFF. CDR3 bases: TGTGCCATCAGTTCGGGACTAGCGGGGGACAATGAGCAGTTCTTC.

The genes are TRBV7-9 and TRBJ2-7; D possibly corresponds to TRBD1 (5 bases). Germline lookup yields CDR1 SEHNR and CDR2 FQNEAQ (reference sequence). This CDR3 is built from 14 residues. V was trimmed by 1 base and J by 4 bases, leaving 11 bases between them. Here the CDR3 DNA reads TGTGCCAGCAGCTTAGTCGGCAGGGAATACGAGCAGTACTTC. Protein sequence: CASSLVGREYEQYF.

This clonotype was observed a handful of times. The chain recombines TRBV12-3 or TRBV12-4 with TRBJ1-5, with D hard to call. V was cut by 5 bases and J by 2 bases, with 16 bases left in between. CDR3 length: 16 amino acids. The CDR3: CASSPGRAGGNQPQHF. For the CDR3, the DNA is TGTGCCAGCAGTCCGGGCCGGGCTGGGGGCAATCAGCCCCAGCATTTT.

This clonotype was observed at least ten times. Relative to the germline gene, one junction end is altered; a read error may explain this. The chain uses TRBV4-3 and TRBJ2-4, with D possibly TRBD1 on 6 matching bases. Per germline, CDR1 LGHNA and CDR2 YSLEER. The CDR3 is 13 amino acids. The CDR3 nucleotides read TGCGCCAGCAGCCAAGATCTTACAGGGAACCTCAACTTC. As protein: CASSQDLTGNLNF.

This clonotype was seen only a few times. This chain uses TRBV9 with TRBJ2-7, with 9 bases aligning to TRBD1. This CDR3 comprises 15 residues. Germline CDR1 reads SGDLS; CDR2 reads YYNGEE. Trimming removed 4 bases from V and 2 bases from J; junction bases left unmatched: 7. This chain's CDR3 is CASSLGQGRTYEQYF. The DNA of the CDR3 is TGTGCCAGCAGCCTCGGACAGGGGAGGACCTACGAGCAGTACTTC. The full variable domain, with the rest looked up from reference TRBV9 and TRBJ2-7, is DSGVTQTPKHLITATGQRVTLRCSPRSGDLSVYWYQQSLDQGLQFLIQYYNGEERAKGNILERFSAQQFPDLHSELNLSSLELGDSALYFCASSLGQGRTYEQYFGPGTRLTVT.

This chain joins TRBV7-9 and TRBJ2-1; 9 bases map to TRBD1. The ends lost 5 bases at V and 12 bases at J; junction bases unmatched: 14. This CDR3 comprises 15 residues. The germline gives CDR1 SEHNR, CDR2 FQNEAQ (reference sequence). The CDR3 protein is CASSAGTGTPRRQFF. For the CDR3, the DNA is TGTGCCAGCAGCGCCGGGACAGGGACCCCCCGGAGGCAGTTCTTC.

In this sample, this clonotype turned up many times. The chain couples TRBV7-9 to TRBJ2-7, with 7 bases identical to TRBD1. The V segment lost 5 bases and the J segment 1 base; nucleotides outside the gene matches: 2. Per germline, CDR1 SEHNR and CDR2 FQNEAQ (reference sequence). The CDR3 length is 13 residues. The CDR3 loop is CASSTGQSYEQYV. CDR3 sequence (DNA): TGTGCCAGCAGCACGGGACAGTCCTACGAGCAGTACGTC.

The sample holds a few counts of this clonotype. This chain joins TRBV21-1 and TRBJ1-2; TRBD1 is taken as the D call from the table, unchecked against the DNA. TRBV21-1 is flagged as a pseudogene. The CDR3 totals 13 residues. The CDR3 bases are TGTGCCAGCAGCAAAGTAGGGGGGGGCGGCTACACCTTC. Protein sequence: CASSKVGGGGYTF.

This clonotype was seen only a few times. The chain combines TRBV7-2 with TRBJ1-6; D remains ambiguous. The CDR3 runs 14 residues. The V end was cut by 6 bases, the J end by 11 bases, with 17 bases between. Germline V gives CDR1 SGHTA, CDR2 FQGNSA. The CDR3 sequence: CASRTITSSPPLHF. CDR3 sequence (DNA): TGTGCCAGCAGAACGATCACGTCCAGTCCACCCCTCCACTTT.

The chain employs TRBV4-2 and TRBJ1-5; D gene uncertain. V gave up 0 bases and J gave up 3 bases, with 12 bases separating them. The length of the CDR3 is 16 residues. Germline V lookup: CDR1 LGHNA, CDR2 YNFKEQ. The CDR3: CASSQDITGVNQPQHF. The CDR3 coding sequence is TGTGCCAGCAGCCAAGATATTACGGGAGTCAATCAGCCCCAGCATTTT.

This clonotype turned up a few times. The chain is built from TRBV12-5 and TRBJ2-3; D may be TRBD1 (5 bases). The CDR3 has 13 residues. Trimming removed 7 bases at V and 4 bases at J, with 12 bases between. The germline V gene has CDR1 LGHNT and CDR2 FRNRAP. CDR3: CASVPQGADTQYF. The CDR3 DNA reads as TGTGCTAGTGTACCCCAGGGCGCAGATACGCAGTATTTT.

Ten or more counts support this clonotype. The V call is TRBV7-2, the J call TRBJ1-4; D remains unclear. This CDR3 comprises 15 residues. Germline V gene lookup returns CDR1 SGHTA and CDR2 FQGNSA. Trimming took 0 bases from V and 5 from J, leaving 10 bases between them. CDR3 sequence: CASSLAPSPNEKLFF. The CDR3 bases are TGTGCCAGCAGCTTAGCGCCAAGCCCAAATGAAAAACTGTTTTTT.

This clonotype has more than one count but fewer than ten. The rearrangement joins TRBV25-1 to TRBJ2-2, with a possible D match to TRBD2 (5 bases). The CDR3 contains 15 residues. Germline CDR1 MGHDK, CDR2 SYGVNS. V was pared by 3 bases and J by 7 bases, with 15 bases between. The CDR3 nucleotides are TGTGCCAGCAGTGACGGGAACGGGGTTGGCGGGGAGCTGTTTTTT. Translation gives CASSDGNGVGGELFF.

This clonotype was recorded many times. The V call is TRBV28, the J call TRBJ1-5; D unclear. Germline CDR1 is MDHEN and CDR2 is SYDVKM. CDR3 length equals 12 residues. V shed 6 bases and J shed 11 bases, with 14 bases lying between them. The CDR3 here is CASSLQLGAQHF. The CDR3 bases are TGTGCCAGCAGCCTTCAATTGGGTGCCCAGCATTTT. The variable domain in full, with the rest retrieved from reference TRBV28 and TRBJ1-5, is DVKVTQSSRYLVKRTGEKVFLECVQDMDHENMFWYRQDPGLGLRLIYFSYDVKMKEKGDIPEGYSVSREKKERFSLILESASTNQTSMYLCASSLQLGAQHFGDGTRLSIL.

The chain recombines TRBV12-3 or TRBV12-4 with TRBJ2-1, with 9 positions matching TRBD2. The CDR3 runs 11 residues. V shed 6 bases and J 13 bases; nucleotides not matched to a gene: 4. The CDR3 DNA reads TGTGCCAGCAGCCCTAGCGGGGTTCAGTTCTTC. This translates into CASSPSGVQFF.

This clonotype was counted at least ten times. The CDR3 bases are TGTGCCAGCAGCCCCCTTTACTATGGGCCCGCTAAAGGGAATACTGAAGCTTTCTTT. Translation: CASSPLYYGPAKGNTEAFF. J is TRBJ1-1 and V is TRBV3-1; no reliable D call. Germline lookup yields CDR1 LGHDT and CDR2 YNNKEL (reference sequence). There are 19 residues in the CDR3. Trimming took 4 bases from V and 5 from J, leaving 29 bases between them.